This T cell receptor beta chain was recovered during a study of cytomegalovirus exposure and HLA in healthy donors. V was pared by 3 bases and J by 1 base, with 11 bases between. The CDR3 extends over 15 amino acids. Germline CDR1 KGHSH, CDR2 LQKENI. In the PCR, 60 Vbeta and 13 Jbeta primers were used. Method: immunoSEQ multiplex PCR; TCRdb's copy keeps in-frame clones and lacks some. The sample has 200,000 to 250,000 clones, approximately 78% seen once. Sequencing input: PBMCs. This chain links TRBV18 with TRBJ2-3; D remains ambiguous. The sequence derives from a male donor in good health and CMV-seronegative. CDR3 protein: CASSPRRQGTDTQYF. Written as DNA, the CDR3 is TGTGCCAGCTCACCTAGGCGCCAGGGCACAGATACGCAGTATTTT.